This T cell receptor (beta chain) was identified in a study of blood T cell repertoires in COVID-19. CDR1 and CDR2 (germline): MNHEY, SMNVEV (reference sequence). Trimming cost V 7 bases and J 0 bases; bases outside gene matches: 13. The length of the CDR3 is 18 residues. Using immunoSEQ multiplex PCR, the repertoire was profiled, and TCRdb retains in-frame clones only, with some absent. The sample contains about 62,000 clones, 86% of which appear only once. The origin of this receptor is a woman older than 75 with acute or convalescent COVID-19. The chain uses TRBV27 and TRBJ2-5, with 11 bases identical to TRBD2. Sequencing was performed on peripheral blood. Here the CDR3 DNA reads TGTGCCAGCACGGGAGGTAGCGGGGGGGGGAAGCACCAAGAGACCCAGTACTTC. Protein: CASTGGSGGGKHQETQYF.